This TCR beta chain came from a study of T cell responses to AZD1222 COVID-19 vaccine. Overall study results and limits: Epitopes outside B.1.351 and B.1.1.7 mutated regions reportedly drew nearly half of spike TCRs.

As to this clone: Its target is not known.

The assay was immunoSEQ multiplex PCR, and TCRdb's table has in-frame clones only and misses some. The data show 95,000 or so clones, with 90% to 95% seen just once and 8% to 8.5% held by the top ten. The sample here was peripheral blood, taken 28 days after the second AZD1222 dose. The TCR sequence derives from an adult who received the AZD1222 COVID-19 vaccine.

The CDR3, as DNA: TGTGCCAGCAGCTTTGGAGGGGAACCCTATGGCTACACCTTC. As protein: CASSFGGEPYGYTF. This chain connects TRBV7-2 to TRBJ1-2; D may be TRBD1 (5 bases). Trimming took 3 bases from V and 4 from J, leaving 12 bases between them. Germline-derived CDR1 and CDR2 are SGHTA and FQGNSA. CDR3 length: 14 amino acids.